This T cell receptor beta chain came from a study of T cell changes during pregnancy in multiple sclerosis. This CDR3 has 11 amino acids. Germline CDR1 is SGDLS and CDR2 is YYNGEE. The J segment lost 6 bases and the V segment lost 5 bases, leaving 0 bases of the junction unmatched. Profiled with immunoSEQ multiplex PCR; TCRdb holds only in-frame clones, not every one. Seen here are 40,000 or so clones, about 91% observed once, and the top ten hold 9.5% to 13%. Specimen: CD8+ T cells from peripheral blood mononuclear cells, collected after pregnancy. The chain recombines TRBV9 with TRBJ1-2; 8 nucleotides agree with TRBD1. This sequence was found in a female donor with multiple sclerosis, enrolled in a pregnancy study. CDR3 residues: CASRDRDGYTF. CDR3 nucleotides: TGTGCCAGCAGGGACAGGGATGGCTACACCTTC.